The 4 T cell receptor beta chains below were found in one sample sequenced in a study of T cell repertoires in aging, cancer and after chemotherapy. Peripheral blood genomic DNA, not sorted cells or RNA, was the template. Multiplex touch-down PCR with TRB-A/B primers amplified rearranged V-D-J TRB sequences. TCRdb recomputed calls from the multiplex PCR reads with MiXCR, one row per CDR3 protein. The sample yields about 9,300 distinct CDR3 sequences, around 50% seen once. Sequencing was performed on blood. These TCRs come from a human donor in good health.

The table lists this clonotype with a count of one. A read error may account for a junction end that differs from germline. This chain connects TRBV5-4 to TRBJ2-1; possibly TRBD1 for D (6 bases). CDR3 size: 14 residues. CDR1 is SGHNT and CDR2 is YYREEE in the germline V gene (reference sequence). The CDR3 nucleotides are TGTGTCAGCAGCTTGCCAGGGGAGTACAATGAGCAGTTCTTC. This gives the protein CVSSLPGEYNEQFF.

The chain is built from TRBV13 and TRBJ2-3; D remains ambiguous. V was clipped by 5 bases and J by 3 bases, with 9 bases between them. There are 13 residues in the CDR3. Germline-derived CDR1 and CDR2 are PRHDT and FYEKMQ (reference sequence). The CDR3 spells CASSPHGTDTQYF. DNA of the CDR3: TGTGCCAGCAGCCCCCACGGGACAGATACGCAGTATTTT.

Details on this clonotype: The junction shows a germline mismatch at one end, possibly a read error. This chain uses TRBV29-1 with TRBJ1-5, with D perhaps matching TRBD1 (5 bases). The CDR3 runs to 13 residues. The germline gives CDR1 SQVTM, CDR2 ANQGSEA. The CDR3 protein is CSVRGDGNQPRHF. In DNA, the CDR3 is TGCAGCGTTAGAGGGGACGGTAATCAGCCCCGGCATTTT.

This clonotype was seen a few times. The gene calls are TRBV27 and TRBJ2-7, with 7 bases matching TRBD2. CDR1 is MNHEY and CDR2 is SMNVEV in the germline V gene (reference sequence). The CDR3 extends over 15 amino acids. The V gene end was trimmed by 8 bases and the J gene end by 5 bases; junction bases not matched to a gene: 15. CDR3 protein: CASFPSTSRSHEQYF. In DNA form, the CDR3 reads TGTGCCAGCTTCCCATCGACTAGCAGGAGCCACGAGCAGTACTTC.